Listed below are T cell receptor beta chains from one sample, sequenced in a study of T cell responses to AZD1222 COVID-19 vaccine. This table comes from immunoSEQ multiplex PCR, and its TCRdb copy is limited to in-frame clones, with some not included. This sample yields roughly 120,000 clones, of which around 92% are seen a single time; more than 4% belongs to the top ten. Here the sequenced sample was peripheral blood, taken on day 0 of AZD1222 vaccination. Source of these receptors: an adult in good health. Each CDR3 is given with its conserved first and last residue. The order of the fields is D gene, clone size, J gene, V gene, CDR3 DNA, CDR3 protein. The D gene is left open where the match is weak. Rows give clone size only sometimes, using once, few, many, or a class for an expanded clone.

d_gene: NA; abundance: NA; j_gene: TRBJ2-2; v_gene: TRBV28; CDR3nt: TGTGCCAGCAGTTTCGGGGGGAACACCGGGGAGCTGTTTTTT; CDR3aa: CASSFGGNTGELFF
d_gene: NA; abundance: NA; j_gene: TRBJ2-7; v_gene: TRBV10-3; CDR3nt: TGTGCCATCAGTCCCACCAGCTCCTACGAGCAGTACTTC; CDR3aa: CAISPTSSYEQYF
d_gene: NA; abundance: NA; j_gene: TRBJ2-5; v_gene: TRBV6-5; CDR3nt: TGTGCCAGCAGAATTTCGGCGGGGCGCCAAGAGACCCAGTACTTC; CDR3aa: CASRISAGRQETQYF
d_gene: NA; abundance: NA; j_gene: TRBJ2-5; v_gene: TRBV2; CDR3nt: TGTGCCAGCAGTGACGGCTCGGGGGCGCAAGAGACCCAGTACTTC; CDR3aa: CASSDGSGAQETQYF
d_gene: NA; abundance: few; j_gene: TRBJ1-6; v_gene: TRBV6-5; CDR3nt: TGTGCCAGCGGGGGCTCCTATAATTCACCCCTCCACTTT; CDR3aa: CASGGSYNSPLHF
d_gene: NA; abundance: few; j_gene: TRBJ2-2; v_gene: TRBV28; CDR3nt: TGTGCCAGCAGTTCCTCCTCCTACCGGGACATAGGGACCGGGGAGCTGTTTTTT; CDR3aa: CASSSSSYRDIGTGELFF
d_gene: NA; abundance: few; j_gene: TRBJ1-4; v_gene: TRBV2; CDR3nt: TGTGCCAGCAGTGTTCTCGCAACTAATGAAAAACTGTTTTTT; CDR3aa: CASSVLATNEKLFF
d_gene: NA; abundance: NA; j_gene: TRBJ1-4; v_gene: TRBV19; CDR3nt: NA; CDR3aa: CASTSDSLVATNEKLFF
d_gene: NA; abundance: NA; j_gene: TRBJ1-2; v_gene: TRBV7-2; CDR3nt: TGTGCCAGCAGCTCAATACAGGGAGGGATTAACACCTTC; CDR3aa: CASSSIQGGINTF
d_gene: TRBD1; abundance: NA; j_gene: TRBJ2-7; v_gene: TRBV7-9; CDR3nt: TGTGCCAGCGCACCGGGACAGGGGTACGACGAGCAGTACTTC; CDR3aa: CASAPGQGYDEQYF
d_gene: TRBD1; abundance: once; j_gene: TRBJ1-2; v_gene: TRBV2; CDR3nt: TGTGCCAGCAGAGCCCCTCGGACAGGGGCAGGGGCTAACTATGGCTACACCTTC; CDR3aa: CASRAPRTGAGANYGYTF
d_gene: NA; abundance: NA; j_gene: TRBJ2-5; v_gene: TRBV20-1; CDR3nt: TGCAGTGCTAGAGGATCGGAGACCCAGTACTTC; CDR3aa: CSARGSETQYF
d_gene: NA; abundance: few; j_gene: TRBJ2-1; v_gene: TRBV11-2; CDR3nt: TGTGCCAGCAGCCCTCGGACTATAAGCAATGAGCAGTTCTTC; CDR3aa: CASSPRTISNEQFF
d_gene: NA; abundance: NA; j_gene: TRBJ2-7; v_gene: TRBV11-2; CDR3nt: TGTGCCAGCAGCCCCAAGGTTGAAAGCTCCTACGAGCAGTACTTC; CDR3aa: CASSPKVESSYEQYF
d_gene: TRBD2; abundance: once; j_gene: TRBJ2-7; v_gene: TRBV7-9; CDR3nt: TGTGCCAGCAGCCTAGGACTAGCGGGAGCCGCGTCCTACGAGCAGTACTTC; CDR3aa: CASSLGLAGAASYEQYF
d_gene: NA; abundance: NA; j_gene: TRBJ1-5; v_gene: TRBV2; CDR3nt: TGTGCCAGCAGTGTGAGCGTTAGCAATCAGCCCCAGCATTTT; CDR3aa: CASSVSVSNQPQHF
d_gene: NA; abundance: NA; j_gene: TRBJ2-2; v_gene: TRBV2; CDR3nt: TGTGCCAGCAGTGATCAGGGCACCGGGGAGCTGTTTTTT; CDR3aa: CASSDQGTGELFF
d_gene: NA; abundance: NA; j_gene: TRBJ1-2; v_gene: TRBV10-2; CDR3nt: TGCGCCAGCAGCTTCGGGGGGGGCTATGGCTACACCTTC; CDR3aa: CASSFGGGYGYTF
d_gene: NA; abundance: NA; j_gene: TRBJ1-1; v_gene: TRBV7-2; CDR3nt: TGTGCCAGCAACTTACGCCTTGGACAGACCGACATGAACACTGAAGCTTTCTTT; CDR3aa: CASNLRLGQTDMNTEAFF
d_gene: NA; abundance: NA; j_gene: TRBJ1-2; v_gene: TRBV7-8; CDR3nt: TGTGCCAGCAGCTCCCAGGGAGTGTTGGGCTATGGCTACACCTTC; CDR3aa: CASSSQGVLGYGYTF
d_gene: TRBD1; abundance: NA; j_gene: TRBJ1-2; v_gene: TRBV30; CDR3nt: TGTGCCTTGGACAGGGACGGCTACACCTTC; CDR3aa: CALDRDGYTF
d_gene: NA; abundance: NA; j_gene: TRBJ1-4; v_gene: TRBV5-1; CDR3nt: TGCGCCAGCCTACTCCGGGTGGACAGTCGAAGCCCAACTAATGAAAAACTGTTTTTT; CDR3aa: CASLLRVDSRSPTNEKLFF
d_gene: NA; abundance: NA; j_gene: TRBJ2-3; v_gene: TRBV7-7; CDR3nt: TGTGCTAGCAGCCAAAGTTCCGGGCCAGATACGCAGTATTTT; CDR3aa: CASSQSSGPDTQYF
d_gene: NA; abundance: NA; j_gene: TRBJ1-6; v_gene: TRBV24-1; CDR3nt: TGTGCCACCAGTGGAGGGGATAATTCACCCCTCCACTTT; CDR3aa: CATSGGDNSPLHF
d_gene: NA; abundance: NA; j_gene: TRBJ2-5; v_gene: TRBV6-5; CDR3nt: TGTGCCTACCTTCGACTCGGGCAAGAGACCCAGTACTTC; CDR3aa: CAYLRLGQETQYF
d_gene: NA; abundance: once; j_gene: TRBJ2-2; v_gene: TRBV28; CDR3nt: TGTGCCAGCAGTTTGTTTTCTGGGGAGCTGTTTTTT; CDR3aa: CASSLFSGELFF
d_gene: NA; abundance: NA; j_gene: TRBJ2-2; v_gene: TRBV30; CDR3nt: TGTGCCTGGAGTAGCTCATGGGAGCTGTTTTTT; CDR3aa: CAWSSSWELFF
d_gene: TRBD1; abundance: NA; j_gene: TRBJ2-7; v_gene: TRBV10-3; CDR3nt: TGTGCCATCAGTGGGGGACAGGGGTCCTACGAGCAGTACTTC; CDR3aa: CAISGGQGSYEQYF
d_gene: NA; abundance: NA; j_gene: TRBJ2-5; v_gene: TRBV20-1; CDR3nt: TGCAGTGCGGGGACATCGGAGACCCAGTACTTC; CDR3aa: CSAGTSETQYF
d_gene: TRBD1; abundance: NA; j_gene: TRBJ1-1; v_gene: TRBV18; CDR3nt: TGTGCCAGCTCACTCCTACAGGGGGAAGGCACTGAAGCTTTCTTT; CDR3aa: CASSLLQGEGTEAFF
d_gene: TRBD1; abundance: NA; j_gene: TRBJ1-5; v_gene: TRBV18; CDR3nt: TGTGCCAGCTCACCACCGAGGGCAGGGGGCGTCGATCAGCCCCAGCATTTT; CDR3aa: CASSPPRAGGVDQPQHF
d_gene: NA; abundance: few; j_gene: TRBJ2-1; v_gene: TRBV7-9; CDR3nt: TGTGCCAGCAGCCCAATGTACGGGGGCTACAATGAGCAGTTCTTC; CDR3aa: CASSPMYGGYNEQFF
d_gene: TRBD2; abundance: NA; j_gene: TRBJ2-2; v_gene: TRBV19; CDR3nt: TGTGCCAGTAGTAGGGGGGGCACCGGGGAGCTGTTTTTT; CDR3aa: CASSRGGTGELFF
d_gene: NA; abundance: once; j_gene: TRBJ2-7; v_gene: TRBV28; CDR3nt: TGTGCCACCTCGGAGCCCACAGGGTTTGGTAACGAGCAGTACTTC; CDR3aa: CATSEPTGFGNEQYF
d_gene: NA; abundance: NA; j_gene: TRBJ2-7; v_gene: TRBV7-9; CDR3nt: TGTGCCAGCAGCTTTGGGTCCGAGCAGTACTTC; CDR3aa: CASSFGSEQYF
d_gene: TRBD2; abundance: NA; j_gene: TRBJ2-7; v_gene: TRBV28; CDR3nt: TGTGCCAGCGCGGGACTAGCCCTAGAGCAGTACTTC; CDR3aa: CASAGLALEQYF
d_gene: TRBD1; abundance: NA; j_gene: TRBJ1-2; v_gene: TRBV19; CDR3nt: TGTGCCAGTAGTACCGACAGGGCTTACTATGGCTACACCTTC; CDR3aa: CASSTDRAYYGYTF
d_gene: NA; abundance: NA; j_gene: TRBJ1-6; v_gene: TRBV9; CDR3nt: TGTGCCAGCAGCCTACGGGAGGGGCCTTGGAATTCACCCCTCCACTTT; CDR3aa: CASSLREGPWNSPLHF
d_gene: NA; abundance: NA; j_gene: TRBJ1-2; v_gene: TRBV7-2; CDR3nt: TGTGCCAGCAGCTCAGGACGGATCCCTTACTATGGCTACACCTTC; CDR3aa: CASSSGRIPYYGYTF
d_gene: TRBD2; abundance: NA; j_gene: TRBJ2-3; v_gene: TRBV28; CDR3nt: TGTGCCAGCAGGAAAGCACTAGCGGGAGACAGCACAGATACGCAGTATTTT; CDR3aa: CASRKALAGDSTDTQYF
d_gene: NA; abundance: once; j_gene: TRBJ2-1; v_gene: TRBV6-5; CDR3nt: TGTGCCAGCAGTTTTCTGTCCCAAACTAGACACAATGAGCAGTTCTTC; CDR3aa: CASSFLSQTRHNEQFF
d_gene: TRBD2; abundance: NA; j_gene: TRBJ2-2; v_gene: TRBV5-1; CDR3nt: TGCGCCAGCAGCGCGACTAGCGGGAACACCGGGGAGCTGTTTTTT; CDR3aa: CASSATSGNTGELFF
d_gene: NA; abundance: NA; j_gene: TRBJ2-6; v_gene: TRBV6-4; CDR3nt: TGTGCCAGCAGTGTGGAGGGGGGGTCCTCTGGGGCCAACGTCCTGACTTTC; CDR3aa: CASSVEGGSSGANVLTF
d_gene: TRBD1; abundance: NA; j_gene: TRBJ2-7; v_gene: TRBV5-5; CDR3nt: TGTGCCAGCAGCCCGGCGCGAGGGACAGTCTCCTACGAGCAGTACTTC; CDR3aa: CASSPARGTVSYEQYF
d_gene: TRBD2; abundance: few; j_gene: TRBJ2-3; v_gene: TRBV7-3; CDR3nt: TGTGCCAGCAGCTTGGGGACACTAGCGGGAGTAAAGGATACGCAGTATTTT; CDR3aa: CASSLGTLAGVKDTQYF
d_gene: TRBD2; abundance: NA; j_gene: TRBJ2-1; v_gene: TRBV28; CDR3nt: TGTGCCAGCAGTGCCCAGGGTACTAGCGGAGGTTGGGAGCAGTTCTTC; CDR3aa: CASSAQGTSGGWEQFF
d_gene: TRBD1; abundance: NA; j_gene: TRBJ1-2; v_gene: TRBV5-1; CDR3nt: TGCGCCAGCAGCGGGGACAGCCTTTATGGCTACACCTTC; CDR3aa: CASSGDSLYGYTF
d_gene: NA; abundance: NA; j_gene: TRBJ1-5; v_gene: TRBV21-1; CDR3nt: TGTGCCAGCGGCAATCAGCCCCAGCATTTT; CDR3aa: CASGNQPQHF
d_gene: NA; abundance: NA; j_gene: TRBJ2-1; v_gene: TRBV2; CDR3nt: TGTGCCAGCAAGTTTGATAGCGGTTACAATGAGCAGTTCTTC; CDR3aa: CASKFDSGYNEQFF
d_gene: TRBD2; abundance: NA; j_gene: TRBJ2-5; v_gene: TRBV30; CDR3nt: TGTGCCTTTGGACTAGGGAGCGGGAGTACTTGGGAGACCCAGTACTTC; CDR3aa: CAFGLGSGSTWETQYF
d_gene: TRBD1; abundance: NA; j_gene: TRBJ1-4; v_gene: TRBV28; CDR3nt: TGTGCCAGCCGACTCACAGGGGGTCGTGAAAAACTGTTTTTT; CDR3aa: CASRLTGGREKLFF
d_gene: NA; abundance: NA; j_gene: TRBJ1-1; v_gene: TRBV12-2; CDR3nt: TGTGCAAGTCGCCTTTCAGGGGGCAACCCCACTGAAGCTTTCTTT; CDR3aa: CASRLSGGNPTEAFF
d_gene: TRBD2; abundance: NA; j_gene: TRBJ2-7; v_gene: TRBV18; CDR3nt: TGTGCCAGCTCACCCACTAGCGGTACTCTCTACGAGCAGTACTTC; CDR3aa: CASSPTSGTLYEQYF
d_gene: NA; abundance: NA; j_gene: TRBJ2-5; v_gene: TRBV11-1; CDR3nt: TGTGCCAGCAGCTTAGGGACTTTGCAAGAGACCCAGTACTTC; CDR3aa: CASSLGTLQETQYF
d_gene: NA; abundance: NA; j_gene: TRBJ1-5; v_gene: TRBV18; CDR3nt: TGTGCCAGCTCGCGGACAGAAAGTAGCCAGCCCCAGCATTTT; CDR3aa: CASSRTESSQPQHF
d_gene: NA; abundance: few; j_gene: TRBJ2-5; v_gene: TRBV6-6; CDR3nt: TGTGCCAGCAGTCGGACCGAAGGAGAGACCCAGTACTTC; CDR3aa: CASSRTEGETQYF
d_gene: NA; abundance: NA; j_gene: TRBJ1-4; v_gene: TRBV18; CDR3nt: TGTGCCAGCTCACCTCCGGTAGGGATTGAAAAACTGTTTTTT; CDR3aa: CASSPPVGIEKLFF
d_gene: TRBD2; abundance: NA; j_gene: TRBJ2-3; v_gene: TRBV10-3; CDR3nt: TGTGCCATCAGGGCAGCGGGAGGGGCCTTAGAGACGCAGTATTTT; CDR3aa: CAIRAAGGALETQYF
d_gene: TRBD2; abundance: NA; j_gene: TRBJ2-1; v_gene: TRBV27; CDR3nt: TGTGCCAGCAGACCCTCTAGCGGGAAGGTGAATGAGCAGTTCTTC; CDR3aa: CASRPSSGKVNEQFF